This T cell receptor (beta chain) was sequenced for a study of shared clonotypes between healthy human individuals. Trimming shortened V by 5 bases and J by 0 bases, and 17 bases separated the two germline ends. The CDR3 sequence is 16 residues long. CDR1 and CDR2 from the germline V gene are SGHVS and FQNEAQ. Repertoires were generated with immunoSEQ multiplex PCR, while TCRdb's copy carries only in-frame clones and drops some. Altogether roughly 300,000 clones are present, about 70% being singletons, with the ten largest covering over 9.5%. The chain joins TRBV7-8 to TRBJ2-7; D may match TRBD1 or TRBD2 (5 bases each). The clonotype was recovered from a young man in good health. The sample was memory CD4+ T cells sorted from blood. Subset given: CD45RA-negative fraction. The CDR3 DNA sequence: TGTGCCAGCAGCCTCCGGGACCTCTTGAGCTCCTACGAGCAGTACTTC. Translating gives CASSLRDLLSSYEQYF.